This record covers a single T cell receptor (beta chain). The data belong to a study of blood T cell repertoires in COVID-19. Looked up from germline, CDR1 is MNHEY and CDR2 is SMNVEV (reference sequence). V was clipped by 1 base and J by 8 bases; unmatched bases: 6. The CDR3 contains 15 residues. Clones were sequenced by immunoSEQ multiplex PCR, and TCRdb holds only the in-frame ones, with some missing. The data show 120,000 to 150,000 clones, 84% seen once. This chain links TRBV27 with TRBJ2-2; 8 nucleotides match TRBD1. The receptor was derived from a man under 40 with COVID-19, enrolled during active disease. Sequenced sample: peripheral blood. For the CDR3, the DNA is TGTGCCAGCAGTTTATTGGACAGGGCGGGAGGGGAGCTGTTTTTT. It specifies CASSLLDRAGGELFF.